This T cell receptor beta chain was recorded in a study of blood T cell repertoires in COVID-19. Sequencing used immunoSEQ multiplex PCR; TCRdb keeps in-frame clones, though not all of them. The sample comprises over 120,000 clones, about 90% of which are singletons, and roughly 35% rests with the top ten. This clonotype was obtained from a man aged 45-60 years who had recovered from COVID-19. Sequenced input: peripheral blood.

The CDR3 DNA follows: TGTGCCAGCAGACAGAGGGACAGGGGGCTTGGTGAGCAGTTCTTC. Protein product: CASRQRDRGLGEQFF. The gene calls are TRBV6-5 and TRBJ2-1; TRBD1 aligns across 12 bases. The CDR3 is 15 residues long. J lost 9 bases, V lost 6 bases, and 9 bases had no gene match. Germline-derived CDR1 and CDR2 are MNHEY and SVGAGI.